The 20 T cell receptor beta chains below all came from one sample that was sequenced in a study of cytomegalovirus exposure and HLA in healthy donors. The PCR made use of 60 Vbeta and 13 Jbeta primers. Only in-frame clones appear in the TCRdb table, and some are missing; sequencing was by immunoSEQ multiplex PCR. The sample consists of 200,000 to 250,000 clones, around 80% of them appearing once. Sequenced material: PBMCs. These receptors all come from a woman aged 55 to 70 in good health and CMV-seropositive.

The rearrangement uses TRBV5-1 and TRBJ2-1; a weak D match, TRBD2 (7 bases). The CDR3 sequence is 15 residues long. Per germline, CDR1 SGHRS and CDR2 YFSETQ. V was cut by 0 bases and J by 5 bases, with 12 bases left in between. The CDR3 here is CASSLAPGGNNEQFF. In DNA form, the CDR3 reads TGCGCCAGCAGCTTGGCTCCGGGGGGCAACAATGAGCAGTTCTTC.

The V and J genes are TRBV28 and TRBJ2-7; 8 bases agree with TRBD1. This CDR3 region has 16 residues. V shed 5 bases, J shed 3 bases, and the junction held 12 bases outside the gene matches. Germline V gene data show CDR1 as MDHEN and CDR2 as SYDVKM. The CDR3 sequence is CASSMSGQGLVYEQYF. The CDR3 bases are TGTGCCAGCAGTATGAGCGGACAGGGACTTGTCTACGAGCAGTACTTC.

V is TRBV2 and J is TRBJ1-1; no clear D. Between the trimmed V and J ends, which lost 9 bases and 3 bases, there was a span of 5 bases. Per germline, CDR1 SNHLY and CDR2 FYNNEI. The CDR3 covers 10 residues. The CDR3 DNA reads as TGTGCCAGTTTCTACACTGAAGCTTTCTTT. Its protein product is CASFYTEAFF.

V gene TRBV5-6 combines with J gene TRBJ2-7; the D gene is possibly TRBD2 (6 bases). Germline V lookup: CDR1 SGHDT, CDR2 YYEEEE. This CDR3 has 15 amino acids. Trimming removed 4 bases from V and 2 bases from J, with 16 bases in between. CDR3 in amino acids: CASSPLGSGAYEQYF. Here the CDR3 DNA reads TGTGCCAGCAGCCCCCTGGGTAGCGGAGCCTACGAGCAGTACTTC.

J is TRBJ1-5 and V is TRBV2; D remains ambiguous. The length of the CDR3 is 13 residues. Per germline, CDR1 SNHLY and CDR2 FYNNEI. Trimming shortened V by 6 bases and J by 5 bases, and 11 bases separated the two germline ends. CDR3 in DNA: TGTGCCAGCAGAATCGACGGGTATCAGCCCCAGCATTTT. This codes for CASRIDGYQPQHF.

This chain's CDR3 is CASSKATGPTNYGYTF. As DNA, the CDR3 is TGTGCCAGCAGCAAAGCCACAGGACCCACTAACTATGGCTACACCTTC. The V and J genes are TRBV21-1 and TRBJ1-2; the table's D call, TRBD1, has no DNA check behind it. TRBV21-1 is a pseudogene. This CDR3 region has 16 residues.

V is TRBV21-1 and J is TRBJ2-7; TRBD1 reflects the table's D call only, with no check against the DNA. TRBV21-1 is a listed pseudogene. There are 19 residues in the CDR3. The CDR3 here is CASNPTGTGGERSSYEQYF. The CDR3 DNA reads TGTGCCAGCAACCCTACCGGGACAGGGGGCGAAAGGAGCTCCTACGAGCAGTACTTC.

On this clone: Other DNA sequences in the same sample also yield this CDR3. CDR3 DNA: TGTGCCAGCAGCTGGGGGGAGAATCAGCCCCAGCATTTT. Its protein is CASSWGENQPQHF. This chain links TRBV7-2 with TRBJ1-5; the D gene is possibly TRBD1 (5 bases). The CDR3 has 13 amino acids. Deletions cut 4 bases from V and 4 bases from J, with 8 bases between. Germline V CDR1 and CDR2: SGHTA, FQGNSA.

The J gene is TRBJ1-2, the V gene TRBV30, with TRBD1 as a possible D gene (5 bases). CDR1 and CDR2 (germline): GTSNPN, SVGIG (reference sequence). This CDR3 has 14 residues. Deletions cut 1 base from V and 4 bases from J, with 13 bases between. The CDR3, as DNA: TGTGCCTGGAGTGCCTTGGGTGGGGCCTATGGCTACACCTTC. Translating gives CAWSALGGAYGYTF.

Here the CDR3 DNA reads TGTGCCAGCAGCTTGGCCATGGGGCTTGGAGCTTTCTTT. Its translation: CASSLAMGLGAFF. The V call is TRBV5-5, the J call TRBJ1-1; D possibly corresponds to TRBD1 (5 bases). V shed 0 bases and J shed 10 bases, with 13 bases lying between them. There are 13 residues in the CDR3. Germline lookup yields CDR1 SGHKS and CDR2 YYEKEE (reference sequence).

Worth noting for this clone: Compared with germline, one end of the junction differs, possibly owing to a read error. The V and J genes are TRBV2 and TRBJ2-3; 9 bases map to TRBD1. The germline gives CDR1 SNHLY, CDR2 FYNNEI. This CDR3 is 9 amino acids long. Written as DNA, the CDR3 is TGTGCCAGCAAGCTGACAGGGGGTTTT. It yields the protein CASKLTGGF.

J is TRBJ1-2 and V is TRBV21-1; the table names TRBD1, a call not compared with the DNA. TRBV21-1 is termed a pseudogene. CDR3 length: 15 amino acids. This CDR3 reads CASSTRTGRGYGYTF. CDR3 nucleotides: TGTGCCAGCAGCACCCGGACAGGAAGGGGCTATGGCTACACCTTC.

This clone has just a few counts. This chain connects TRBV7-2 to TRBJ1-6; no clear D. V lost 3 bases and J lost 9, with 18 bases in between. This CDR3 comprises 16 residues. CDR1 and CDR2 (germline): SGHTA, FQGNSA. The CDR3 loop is CASSFPAGSISSPLHF. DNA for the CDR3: TGTGCCAGCAGCTTCCCCGCAGGTTCAATAAGTTCACCCCTCCACTTT.

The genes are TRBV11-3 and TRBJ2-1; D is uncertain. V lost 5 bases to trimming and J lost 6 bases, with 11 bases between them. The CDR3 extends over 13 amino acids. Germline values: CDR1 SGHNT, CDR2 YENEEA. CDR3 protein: CASSPTVSNEQFF. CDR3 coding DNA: TGTGCCAGCAGCCCCACGGTATCCAATGAGCAGTTCTTC.

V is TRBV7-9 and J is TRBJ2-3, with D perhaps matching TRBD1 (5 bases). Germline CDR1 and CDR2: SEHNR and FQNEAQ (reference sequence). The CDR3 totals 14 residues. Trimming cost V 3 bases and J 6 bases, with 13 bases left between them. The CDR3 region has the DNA TGTGCCAGCAGCTTCACGCCACAGGAGGATACGCAGTATTTT. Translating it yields CASSFTPQEDTQYF.

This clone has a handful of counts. The CDR3 sequence is CASSLVWQGAVIQYF. DNA of the CDR3: TGTGCCAGCAGCTTAGTCTGGCAGGGGGCGGTGATCCAGTACTTC. The rearrangement joins TRBV7-2 to TRBJ2-5, with 8 nucleotides matching TRBD1. The germline CDR1 and CDR2 sequences are SGHTA and FQGNSA. Losses at the gene ends were 1 base for V and 10 bases for J; bases not matched to a gene: 11. The CDR3 totals 15 residues.

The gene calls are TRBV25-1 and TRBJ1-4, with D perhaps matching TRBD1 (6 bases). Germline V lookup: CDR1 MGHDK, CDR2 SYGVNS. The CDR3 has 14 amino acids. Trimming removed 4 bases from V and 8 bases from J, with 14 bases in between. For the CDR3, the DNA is TGTGCCAGCAGTGCTCCCTCAGGGGTCGAAAAACTGTTTTTT. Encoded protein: CASSAPSGVEKLFF. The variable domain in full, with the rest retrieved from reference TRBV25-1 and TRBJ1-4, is EADIYQTPRYLVIGTGKKITLECSQTMGHDKMYWYQQDPGMELHLIHYSYGVNSTEKGDLSSESTVSRIRTEHFPLTLESARPSHTSQYLCASSAPSGVEKLFFGSGTQLSVL.

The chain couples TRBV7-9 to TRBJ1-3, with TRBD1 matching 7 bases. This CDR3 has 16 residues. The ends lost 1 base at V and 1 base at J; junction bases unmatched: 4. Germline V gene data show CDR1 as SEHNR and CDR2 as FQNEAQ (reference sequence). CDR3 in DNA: TGTGCCAGCAGCTTAGATACGACAGGGTCTGGAAACACCATATATTTT. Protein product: CASSLDTTGSGNTIYF.

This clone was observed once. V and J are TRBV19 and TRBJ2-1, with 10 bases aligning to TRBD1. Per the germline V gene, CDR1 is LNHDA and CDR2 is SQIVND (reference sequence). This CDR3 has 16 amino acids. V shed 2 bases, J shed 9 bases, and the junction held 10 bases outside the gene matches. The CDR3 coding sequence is TGTGCCAGTAGTATAAAGGGGACAGGGGCTCGTGGTGAGCAGTTCTTC. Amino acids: CASSIKGTGARGEQFF.

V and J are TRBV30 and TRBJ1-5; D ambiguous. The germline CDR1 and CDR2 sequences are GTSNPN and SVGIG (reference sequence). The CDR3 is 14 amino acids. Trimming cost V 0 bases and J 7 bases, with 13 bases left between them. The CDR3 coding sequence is TGTGCCTGGAGTGTGATGGGTTCGGGGCAGCCCCAGCATTTT. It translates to CAWSVMGSGQPQHF.